One sample yielded the 4 T cell receptor beta chains listed below, sequenced in a study of CD39 and CD103 CD8 tumor-infiltrating T cells. TCRdb's table, derived via immunoSEQ multiplex PCR, lists solely in-frame clones and lacks some. The profile shows about 17,000 clones, 75% to 95% of them singletons. The sequencing input was CD8+ T cells sorted from blood. As to subset: total memory CD8 T cells (CD45RA-CCR7+/-) from blood or uninvolved lymph node. These receptors were collected from a human donor with head and neck squamous cell carcinoma.

The chain combines TRBV11-2 with TRBJ2-2; D not resolved. Trimming pared 3 bases from V and 6 bases from J, leaving 2 bases between. This CDR3 is 11 amino acids long. CDR1 SGHAT and CDR2 FQNNGV come from the germline V gene. The CDR3 sequence is CASSFPGELFF. As DNA, the CDR3 is TGTGCCAGCAGCTTCCCCGGGGAGCTGTTTTTT.

This chain links TRBV15 with TRBJ1-6; D gene ambiguous. The CDR3 spans 15 residues. V gave up 0 bases and J gave up 9 bases, with 12 bases separating them. Germline V gives CDR1 LNHNV, CDR2 YYDKDF (reference sequence). The CDR3 loop reads CATSRDPADISPLHF. The CDR3 nucleotides are TGTGCCACCAGCAGAGATCCGGCAGATATTTCACCCCTCCACTTT.

This chain joins TRBV7-2 and TRBJ1-1; D not resolved. CDR3 length: 14 amino acids. CDR1 and CDR2 from the germline V gene are SGHTA and FQGNSA. With 3 bases removed from V and 5 bases from J, the gap between germline ends came to 13 bases. CDR3 bases: TGTGCCAGCAGCTTGATTACGTCGGGTACTGAAGCTTTCTTT. Its protein product is CASSLITSGTEAFF. Full variable domain (remainder filled in from reference TRBV7-2 and TRBJ1-1): GAGVSQSPSNKVTEKGKDVELRCDPISGHTALYWYRQSLGQGLEFLIYFQGNSAPDKSGLPSDRFSAERTGGSVSTLTIQRTQQEDSAVYLCASSLITSGTEAFFGQGTRLTVV.

The rearrangement links TRBV7-8 to TRBJ2-5; TRBD2 matches 12 bases. The CDR3 is 17 amino acids. Germline V lookup: CDR1 SGHVS, CDR2 FQNEAQ. V shed 2 bases and J 5 bases; nucleotides not matched to a gene: 9. CDR3 in DNA: TGTGCCAGCAGCTTAAACGGACTAGCGGGGACTTTGGAGACCCAGTACTTC. Translation: CASSLNGLAGTLETQYF.